This T cell receptor beta chain was found in a study of blood T cell repertoires in COVID-19. About the research overall: Donors in the United States, Italy and Spain gave samples during acute or convalescent COVID-19. PBMCs, B-cell-depleted T cells, or T cells were the source of the cDNA or gDNA that made up the material.

CDR1 is SGHTA, CDR2 FQGNSA, per germline. Trimming at V came to 5 bases and at J to 1 base, leaving 3 bases not matched to a gene. The CDR3 runs to 14 residues. Per the original methods: Reference gene primer amplification gave nucleated cell count estimates. The data were produced by immunoSEQ multiplex PCR, yet TCRdb's version contains in-frame clones alone and is incomplete. The V and J calls and clone size are taken from that table; D and trimming were inferred from the DNA. The table records approximately 74,000 clones, over 70% of them present only once. This clone has a handful of counts. Sequences were obtained from peripheral blood. The TCR originated in a man aged 55 to 70 with acute or convalescent COVID-19. The V call is TRBV7-2, the J call TRBJ2-5; 8 positions agree with TRBD1. Here the CDR3 reads CASSTDRGQETQYF. The CDR3 DNA reads TGTGCCAGCAGCACTGACAGGGGCCAAGAGACCCAGTACTTC.